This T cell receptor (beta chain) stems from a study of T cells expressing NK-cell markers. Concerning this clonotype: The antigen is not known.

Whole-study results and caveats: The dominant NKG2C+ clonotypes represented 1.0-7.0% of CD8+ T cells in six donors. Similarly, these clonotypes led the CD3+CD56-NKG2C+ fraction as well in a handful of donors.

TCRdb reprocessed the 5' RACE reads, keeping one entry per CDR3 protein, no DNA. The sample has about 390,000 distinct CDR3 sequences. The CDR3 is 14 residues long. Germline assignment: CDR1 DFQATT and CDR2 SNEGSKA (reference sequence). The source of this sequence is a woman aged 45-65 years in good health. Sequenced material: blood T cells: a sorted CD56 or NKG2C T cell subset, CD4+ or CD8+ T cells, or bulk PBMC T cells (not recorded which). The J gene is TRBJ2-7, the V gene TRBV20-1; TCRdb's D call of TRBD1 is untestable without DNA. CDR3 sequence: CSASVGRWGDEQYF.